This paragraph covers one T cell receptor beta chain sequence. Treatment noted: preoperative locoregional IRX-2 cytokine immunotherapy. Profiled with immunoSEQ multiplex PCR; TCRdb holds only in-frame clones, not every one. The top ten hold about 1% of the sample, which has 40,000 to 50,000 clones, about 80% seen once. The CDR3 contains 15 residues. Per the germline V gene, CDR1 is SGHDN and CDR2 is FVKESK. Trimming removed 0 bases at V and 6 bases at J, with 15 bases between. These data belong to a study of preoperative IRX-2 immunotherapy in early breast cancer. The specimen comprised tumor tissue, sampled after IRX-2 immunotherapy. This sequence was found in a human donor with breast cancer. This chain links TRBV14 with TRBJ2-7; D perhaps matches TRBD1 (6 bases). CDR3 sequence reads: CASSQELERTAEQYF. In nucleotides, the CDR3 is TGTGCCAGCAGCCAAGAGTTGGAAAGGACAGCCGAGCAGTACTTC.